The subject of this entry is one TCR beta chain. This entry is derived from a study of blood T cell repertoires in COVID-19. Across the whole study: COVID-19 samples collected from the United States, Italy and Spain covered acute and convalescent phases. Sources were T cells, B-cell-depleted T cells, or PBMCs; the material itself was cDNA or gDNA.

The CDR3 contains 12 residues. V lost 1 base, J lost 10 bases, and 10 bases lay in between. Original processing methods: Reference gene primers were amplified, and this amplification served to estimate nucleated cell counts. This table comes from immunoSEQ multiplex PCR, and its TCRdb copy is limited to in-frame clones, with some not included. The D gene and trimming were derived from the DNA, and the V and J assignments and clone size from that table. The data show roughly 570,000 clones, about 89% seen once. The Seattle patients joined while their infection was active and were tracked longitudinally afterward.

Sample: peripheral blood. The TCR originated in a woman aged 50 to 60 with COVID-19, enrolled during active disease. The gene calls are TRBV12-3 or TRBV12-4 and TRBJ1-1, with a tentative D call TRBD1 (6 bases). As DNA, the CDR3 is TGTGCCAGCAGTTTAGGAGGGGGGGCAGCTTTCTTT. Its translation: CASSLGGGAAFF.